This T cell receptor (beta chain) was documented in a study of blood T cell repertoires in COVID-19. Deletions cut 7 bases from V and 3 bases from J, with 10 bases between. Germline loops: CDR1 LNHDA, CDR2 SQIVND (reference sequence). This CDR3 contains 13 residues. The authors' processing: Amplification of reference gene primers provided the estimated nucleated cell counts. Profiling relied on immunoSEQ multiplex PCR, and the TCRdb table lists in-frame clones only, not all of them. V and J calls plus clone size are reproduced from that table; the DNA served to infer D and trimming. The sample records approximately 140,000 clones, 81% being singletons.

The rearrangement uses TRBV19 and TRBJ2-1; D is uncertain. The source material was peripheral blood. This sequence originates from a human donor with acute or convalescent COVID-19. The donor label of this sample is uncertain. The CDR3 nucleotides read TGTGCCAGTAATGGCGGTTTCTACAATGAGCAGTTCTTC. Translating it yields CASNGGFYNEQFF.